A single count supports the clone carrying this T cell receptor (beta chain). The target antigen is unknown. The data were obtained in a study of shared clonotypes between healthy human individuals. Each sample came from a Caucasian adult donor living in Nashville, Tennessee. Trimming stripped 1 base from V and 0 bases from J, with 10 bases between. The CDR3 consists of 15 residues. CDR1 SNHLY and CDR2 FYNNEI come from the germline V gene. Only in-frame clones appear in the TCRdb table, and some are missing; sequencing was by immunoSEQ multiplex PCR. The sample comprises approximately 980,000 clones, about three quarters of which are singletons, and approximately 1.5% rests with the top ten. Notes on the study in general: Approximately 4.9% of naive CD4 clonotypes were shared across four donors. Clonotypes shared by all four donors outscored non-shared clonotypes in generation probability. Despite large depth, rarefaction showed incomplete sorted-subset sequencing.

The source is a man aged 18 to 29 in good health. The chain joins TRBV2 to TRBJ2-7; D perhaps matches TRBD2 (6 bases). The sample taken for sequencing was memory CD4+ T cells sorted from blood. Subset noted: CD45RA-negative fraction. CDR3 amino acids: CASSEGGVNSYEQYF. The CDR3 nucleotides read TGTGCCAGCAGTGAAGGGGGGGTCAACTCCTACGAGCAGTACTTC.